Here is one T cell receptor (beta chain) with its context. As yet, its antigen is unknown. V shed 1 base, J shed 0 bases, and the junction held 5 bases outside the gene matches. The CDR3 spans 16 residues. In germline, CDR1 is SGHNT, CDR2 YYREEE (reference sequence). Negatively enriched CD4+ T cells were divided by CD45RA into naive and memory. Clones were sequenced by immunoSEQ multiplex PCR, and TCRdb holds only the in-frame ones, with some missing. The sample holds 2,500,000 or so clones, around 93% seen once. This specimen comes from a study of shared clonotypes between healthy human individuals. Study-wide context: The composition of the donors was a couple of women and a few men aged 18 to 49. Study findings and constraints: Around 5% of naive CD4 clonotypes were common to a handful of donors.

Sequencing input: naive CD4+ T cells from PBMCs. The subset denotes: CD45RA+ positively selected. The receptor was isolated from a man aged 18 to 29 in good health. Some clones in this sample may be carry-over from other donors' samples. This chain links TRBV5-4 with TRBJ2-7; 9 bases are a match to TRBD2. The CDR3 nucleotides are TGTGCCAGCAGCTTGACTAGCGGGTTTAGCTCCTACGAGCAGTACTTC. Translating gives CASSLTSGFSSYEQYF. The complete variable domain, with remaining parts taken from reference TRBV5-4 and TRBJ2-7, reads ETGVTQSPTHLIKTRGQQVTLRCSSQSGHNTVSWYQQALGQGPQFIFQYYREEENGRGNFPPRFSGLQFPNYSSELNVNALELDDSALYLCASSLTSGFSSYEQYFGPGTRLTVT.